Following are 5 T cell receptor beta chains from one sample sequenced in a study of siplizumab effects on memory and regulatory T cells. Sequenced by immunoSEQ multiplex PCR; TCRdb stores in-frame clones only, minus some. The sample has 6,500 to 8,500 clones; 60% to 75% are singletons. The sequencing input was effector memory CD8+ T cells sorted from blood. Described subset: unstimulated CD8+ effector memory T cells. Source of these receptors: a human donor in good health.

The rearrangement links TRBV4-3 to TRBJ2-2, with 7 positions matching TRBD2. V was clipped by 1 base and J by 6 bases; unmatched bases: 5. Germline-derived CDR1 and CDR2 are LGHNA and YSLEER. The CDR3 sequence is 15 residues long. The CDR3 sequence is CASSQGLALAGELFF. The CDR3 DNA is TGCGCCAGCAGCCAAGGACTAGCTCTCGCCGGGGAGCTGTTTTTT.

The CDR3 spells CATSGPDQPQHF. In DNA, the CDR3 is TGTGCCACCAGCGGACCCGATCAGCCCCAGCATTTT. The chain employs TRBV15 and TRBJ1-5, with D uncertain. Trimming took 5 bases from V and 5 from J, leaving 7 bases between them. Germline CDR1 reads LNHNV; CDR2 reads YYDKDF (reference sequence). The CDR3 is 12 residues long.

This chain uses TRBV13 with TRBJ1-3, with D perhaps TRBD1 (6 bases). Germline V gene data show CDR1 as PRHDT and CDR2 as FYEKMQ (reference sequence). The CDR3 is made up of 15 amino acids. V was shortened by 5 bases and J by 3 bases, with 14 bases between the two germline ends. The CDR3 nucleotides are TGTGCCAGCAGCCTACAGGGTTATGATGGAAACACCATATATTTT. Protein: CASSLQGYDGNTIYF.

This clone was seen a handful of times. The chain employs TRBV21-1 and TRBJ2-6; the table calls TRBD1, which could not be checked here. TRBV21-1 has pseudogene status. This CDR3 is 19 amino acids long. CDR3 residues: CASSKVTGTGGSGANVLTF. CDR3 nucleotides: TGTGCCAGCAGCAAGGTTACTGGGACAGGGGGCTCTGGGGCCAACGTCCTGACTTTC.

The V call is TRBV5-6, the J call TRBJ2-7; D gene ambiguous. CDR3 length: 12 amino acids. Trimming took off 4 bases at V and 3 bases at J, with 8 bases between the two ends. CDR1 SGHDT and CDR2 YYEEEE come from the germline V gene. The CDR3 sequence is CASSLMNYEQYF. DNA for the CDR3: TGTGCCAGCAGCCTGATGAACTACGAGCAGTACTTC. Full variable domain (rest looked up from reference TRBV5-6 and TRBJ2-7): DAGVTQSPTHLIKTRGQQVTLRCSPKSGHDTVSWYQQALGQGPQFIFQYYEEEERQRGNFPDRFSGHQFPNYSSELNVNALLLGDSALYLCASSLMNYEQYFGPGTRLTVT.